This entry lists 24 T cell receptor beta chains sequenced from one sample in a study of cytomegalovirus exposure and HLA in healthy donors. It was with 60 Vbeta and 13 Jbeta primers that the PCR ran. TCRdb's copy holds only in-frame clones and misses some; the assay was immunoSEQ multiplex PCR. The sample lists some 120,000 clones; 9.5% were seen once. Sequencing was performed on PBMCs. The receptors were gathered from a man younger than 40 in good health and CMV-seronegative.

This clone was detected a few times. The V gene is TRBV13, the J gene TRBJ1-2, with 8 bases identical to TRBD1. Germline assignment: CDR1 PRHDT and CDR2 FYEKMQ (reference sequence). V shed 4 bases, J shed 8 bases, and the junction held 3 bases outside the gene matches. The CDR3 contains 12 residues. In DNA form, the CDR3 reads TGTGCCAGCAGCTCGACAGGGGAAGGCTACACCTTC. Translated: CASSSTGEGYTF.

This clone turned up a few times. The chain links TRBV5-4 to TRBJ2-5; a weak D match, TRBD2 (7 bases). CDR3 length: 14 amino acids. With 3 bases removed from V and 5 bases from J, the gap between germline ends came to 14 bases. Germline CDR1 and CDR2: SGHNT and YYREEE (reference sequence). The CDR3 loop is CASSSGGRGETQYF. As DNA, the CDR3 is TGTGCCAGCAGCTCCGGGGGGCGCGGGGAGACCCAGTACTTC.

In DNA form, the CDR3 reads TGTGCCAGCAGCGCTGGACTAGCGGGAGGTGGCTACGAGCAGTACTTC. This codes for CASSAGLAGGGYEQYF. The V gene is TRBV9, the J gene TRBJ2-7, with 14 bases that match TRBD2. The V gene's germline CDR1 is SGDLS and CDR2 YYNGEE. This CDR3 has 16 amino acids. The V gene end was trimmed by 3 bases and the J gene end by 3 bases; junction bases not matched to a gene: 5.

The chain employs TRBV5-6 and TRBJ1-6; 9 nucleotides align to TRBD1. The germline CDR1 and CDR2 sequences are SGHDT and YYEEEE. V was clipped by 5 bases and J by 7 bases; unmatched bases: 7. This CDR3 region has 15 residues. CDR3 in DNA: TGTGCCAGCAGGGGACCTGGGACAGGGAATTCACCCCTCCACTTT. Translation gives CASRGPGTGNSPLHF.

The chain links TRBV15 to TRBJ2-5; D is unclear. The DNA end is more similar to TRBJ2-7, so the J call may be wrong. CDR3 length: 14 amino acids. Germline CDR1 and CDR2: LNHNV and YYDKDF (reference sequence). Here the CDR3 reads CATSRDYELYEQYF. The CDR3 nucleotides are TGTGCCACCAGCAGAGATTACGAATTGTACGAGCAGTACTTC.

This clone came up a few times. A read error may produce the germline difference seen at one junction end. V usage is TRBV7-8 and J usage is TRBJ2-7, with TRBD2 as a possible D gene (5 bases). The CDR3 sequence is 13 residues long. Germline loops: CDR1 SGHVS, CDR2 FQNEAQ. The DNA of the CDR3 is TGTGCCAGCAGCTTGGGAGAGGCGGGTAGGCTACACTTC. It is translated as CASSLGEAGRLHF.

Only a few counts were recorded for this clone. The genes are TRBV27 and TRBJ2-5, with 11 bases fitting TRBD1. The germline CDR1 and CDR2 sequences are MNHEY and SMNVEV (reference sequence). Trimming took 2 bases from V and 3 from J; bases not matched to a gene: 14. This CDR3 is 19 amino acids long. The chain's CDR3 is CASSLIGPRGTGGEETQYF. DNA of the CDR3: TGTGCCAGCAGTTTAATAGGGCCCCGGGGGACAGGGGGAGAAGAGACCCAGTACTTC.

The rearrangement uses TRBV12-5 and TRBJ2-4; 7 bases align to TRBD1. CDR1 and CDR2 from the germline V gene are LGHNT and FRNRAP. J was trimmed by 3 bases and V by 6 bases; bases with no gene match: 8. The CDR3 sequence is 15 residues long. CDR3 sequence reads: CASGTYRGGKNIQYF. The CDR3 DNA is TGTGCTAGTGGAACGTACAGGGGTGGCAAAAACATTCAGTACTTC.

The chain couples TRBV12-5 to TRBJ2-1; 12 bases agree with TRBD2. CDR1 and CDR2 (germline): LGHNT, FRNRAP. The CDR3 has 18 amino acids. V shed 2 bases and J 5 bases; nucleotides not matched to a gene: 10. This CDR3 is CASGLRASGGAKNNEQFF. In nucleotides, the CDR3 is TGTGCTAGTGGTTTGAGGGCTAGCGGGGGGGCCAAGAACAATGAGCAGTTCTTC.

This clone was picked up a small number of times. This chain joins TRBV12-5 and TRBJ1-2; a weak D match, TRBD1 (5 bases). This CDR3 comprises 13 residues. The germline V and J ends were trimmed by 4 bases and 2 bases, with 8 bases remaining between them. Germline V gene lookup returns CDR1 LGHNT and CDR2 FRNRAP. In DNA form, the CDR3 reads TGTGCTAGTGGTTGGGGGGGGAACTATGGCTACACCTTC. This encodes CASGWGGNYGYTF.

V is TRBV10-3 and J is TRBJ1-2, with TRBD1 matching 10 bases. From germline, CDR1 is ENHRY and CDR2 SYGVKD. This CDR3 is built from 15 residues. J was trimmed by 8 bases and V by 0 bases; bases with no gene match: 6. Here the CDR3 reads CAISESWDRGYGYTF. CDR3 coding DNA: TGTGCCATCAGTGAGTCATGGGACAGGGGATACGGCTACACCTTC.

This clone was seen ten or more times. This sequence joins TRBV7-8 and TRBJ1-1; 9 bases map to TRBD1. This CDR3 comprises 16 residues. The trim removed 2 bases at V and 1 base at J, leaving 5 bases unmatched. Per the germline V gene, CDR1 is SGHVS and CDR2 is FQNEAQ. CDR3 protein: CASSLRPGQGNTEAFF. DNA for the CDR3: TGTGCCAGCAGCTTAAGGCCGGGACAGGGGAACACTGAAGCTTTCTTT. Using reference TRBV7-8 and TRBJ1-1 for the parts outside the CDR3, the full variable domain is GAGVSQSPRYKVAKRGQDVALRCDPISGHVSLFWYQQALGQGPEFLTYFQNEAQLDKSGLPSDRFFAERPEGSVSTLKIQRTQQEDSAVYLCASSLRPGQGNTEAFFGQGTRLTVV.

The genes are TRBV2 and TRBJ1-1; perhaps TRBD1 as D (5 bases). Germline lookup yields CDR1 SNHLY and CDR2 FYNNEI. V was shortened by 7 bases and J by 0 bases, with 12 bases between the two germline ends. The CDR3 sequence is 14 residues long. The CDR3, as DNA: TGTGCCAGCACGCGACAGAACATGAACACTGAAGCTTTCTTT. The encoded protein is CASTRQNMNTEAFF.

The chain joins TRBV5-1 to TRBJ2-5; TRBD2 matches at 9 bases. The DNA end lines up better with TRBJ2-7; the J call may be wrong. Germline-derived CDR1 and CDR2 are SGHRS and YFSETQ. This CDR3 has 14 amino acids. The CDR3 DNA reads TGCGCCAGCAGCCGCGCTGCGGGGGGGGACGAGCAGTACTTC. Translation gives CASSRAAGGDEQYF.

The chain is built from TRBV7-2 and TRBJ2-1, with D possibly matching TRBD1 (5 bases). There are 13 residues in the CDR3. V shed 3 bases and J shed 2 bases, with 5 bases lying between them. CDR1 and CDR2 (germline): SGHTA, FQGNSA. CDR3 in DNA: TGTGCCAGCAGCTTGGACACCTACAATGAGCAGTTCTTC. Translation: CASSLDTYNEQFF.

The chain has TRBV30 and TRBJ1-2; 10 nucleotides match TRBD1. The CDR3 runs to 13 residues. Germline V lookup: CDR1 GTSNPN, CDR2 SVGIG (reference sequence). After removal of 5 bases from V and 4 bases from J, the junction contained 4 bases not matched to a gene. The CDR3 loop reads CAWSGTGVYGYTF. The CDR3 coding sequence is TGTGCCTGGTCCGGGACAGGGGTCTATGGCTACACCTTC.

The rearrangement uses TRBV6-1 and TRBJ1-2, with no clear D. This CDR3 contains 15 residues. Trimming stripped 7 bases from V and 5 bases from J, with 20 bases between. Germline V gives CDR1 MNHNS, CDR2 SASEGT. The CDR3 loop is CASTITGKGVYGYTF. In DNA form, the CDR3 reads TGTGCCAGCACCATTACGGGGAAGGGAGTTTATGGCTACACCTTC.

J is TRBJ1-1 and V is TRBV11-2, with a possible D match to TRBD1 (6 bases). Germline values: CDR1 SGHAT, CDR2 FQNNGV. V lost 5 bases to trimming and J lost 2 bases, with 18 bases between them. The CDR3 sequence is 16 residues long. CDR3 in amino acids: CASSPTGSRDNTEAFF. The CDR3 nucleotides read TGTGCCAGCAGCCCAACAGGGTCGAGAGACAACACTGAAGCTTTCTTT.

This chain joins TRBV29-1 and TRBJ2-5, with TRBD2 as a possible D gene (5 bases). V lost 4 bases and J lost 2, with 8 bases in between. Germline V gene sequence: CDR1 SQVTM, CDR2 ANQGSEA. This CDR3 region has 12 residues. Written as DNA, the CDR3 is TGCAGCGTTGTACTAGAACAAGAGACCCAGTACTTC. Amino acid sequence: CSVVLEQETQYF. Drawing the rest from reference TRBV29-1 and TRBJ2-5, the complete variable domain is SAVISQKPSRDICQRGTSLTIQCQVDSQVTMMFWYRQQPGQSLTLIATANQGSEATYESGFVIDKFPISRPNLTFSTLTVSNMSPEDSSIYLCSVVLEQETQYFGPGTRLLVL.

The chain employs TRBV29-1 and TRBJ2-7; 7 bases are shared with TRBD1. V trimming: 8 bases; J trimming: 3 bases; junction bases outside the gene matches: 7. Germline CDR1 reads SQVTM; CDR2 reads ANQGSEA. This CDR3 is built from 12 residues. In DNA form, the CDR3 reads TGCAGCATACTCGACAGGGTCTACGAGCAGTACTTC. Protein sequence: CSILDRVYEQYF.

CDR3 in amino acids: CASSYAGDYEQYF. CDR3 DNA: TGTGCCAGTAGTTATGCGGGGGACTACGAGCAGTACTTC. The rearrangement links TRBV19 to TRBJ2-7; TRBD2 aligns across 7 bases. The trim removed 5 bases at V and 3 bases at J, leaving 4 bases unmatched. The V gene's germline CDR1 is LNHDA and CDR2 SQIVND (reference sequence). The CDR3 runs 13 residues.

This clone was found a few times. V usage is TRBV6-1 and J usage is TRBJ2-2; D is uncertain. V was clipped by 4 bases and J by 1 base, with 13 bases between them. CDR3 size: 16 residues. Germline-derived CDR1 and CDR2 are MNHNS and SASEGT. The CDR3 region is CASSVQPRQNTGELFF. The CDR3 DNA reads as TGTGCCAGCAGTGTGCAACCTCGACAGAACACCGGGGAGCTGTTTTTT.

The rearrangement links TRBV28 to TRBJ2-7, with 10 bases lining up with TRBD1. Germline V gene data show CDR1 as MDHEN and CDR2 as SYDVKM. Unmatched junction bases numbered 7, after V lost 7 bases and J lost 1 base. The CDR3 length is 15 residues. CDR3: CASNLPGQGSYEQYF. Written as DNA, the CDR3 is TGTGCCAGCAACCTCCCGGGACAGGGGTCCTACGAGCAGTACTTC.

This chain uses TRBV7-9 with TRBJ1-4; possibly TRBD1 for D (6 bases). Germline CDR1 is SEHNR and CDR2 is FQNEAQ (reference sequence). This CDR3 comprises 17 residues. Trimming cost V 2 bases and J 7 bases, with 20 bases left between them. The CDR3 reads CASSLNPGQPGAEKLFF. As DNA, the CDR3 is TGTGCCAGCAGCTTAAACCCCGGACAGCCAGGGGCTGAAAAACTGTTTTTT. The whole variable domain, remainder taken from reference TRBV7-9 and TRBJ1-4, is DTGVSQNPRHKITKRGQNVTFRCDPISEHNRLYWYRQTLGQGPEFLTYFQNEAQLEKSRLLSDRFSAERPKGSFSTLEIQRTEQGDSAMYLCASSLNPGQPGAEKLFFGSGTQLSVL.